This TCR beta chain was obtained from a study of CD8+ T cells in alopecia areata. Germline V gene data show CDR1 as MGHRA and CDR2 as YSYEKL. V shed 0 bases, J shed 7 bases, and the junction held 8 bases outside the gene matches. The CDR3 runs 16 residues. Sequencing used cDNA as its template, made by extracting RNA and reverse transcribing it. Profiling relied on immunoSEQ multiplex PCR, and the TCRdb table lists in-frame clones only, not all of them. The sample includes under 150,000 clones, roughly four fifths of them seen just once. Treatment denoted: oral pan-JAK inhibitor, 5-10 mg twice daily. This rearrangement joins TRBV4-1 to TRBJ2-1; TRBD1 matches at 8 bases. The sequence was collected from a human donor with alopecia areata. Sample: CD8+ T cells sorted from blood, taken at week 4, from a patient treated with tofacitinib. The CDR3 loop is CASSQDIRQGSNEQFF. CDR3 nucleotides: TGCGCCAGCAGCCAAGATATACGACAGGGGAGTAATGAGCAGTTCTTC.